This T cell receptor (beta chain) was retrieved from a study of T cells in Graves' hyperthyroidism and ophthalmopathy. Study observations and caveats: Most thyroid clonotypes that were expanded above 0.001 also turned up in blood. Ophthalmopathy prediction by the model preceded onset by a median roughly 6 months.

TCR beta CDR3 sequences were amplified from RNA transcripts. Carried out on the TCR CDR3, a first-round RT-PCR used the HTBI primer set. TCRdb fed the multiplex PCR reads into MiXCR, producing one record per CDR3 protein. The sample includes under 650,000 distinct CDR3 sequences, roughly 17% of them seen just once. V was cut by 5 bases and J by 6 bases, with 16 bases left in between. Germline V gives CDR1 SEHNR, CDR2 FQNEAQ (reference sequence). The CDR3 length is 14 residues. Newly diagnosed hyperthyroidism, duration under 2 months, in patients aged 18 to 65. As for this clonotype: What it binds is unknown.

The sample was blood. This chain connects TRBV7-9 to TRBJ1-2, with D maybe TRBD1 (5 bases). This receptor was obtained from a woman aged 25 to 39 with Graves' hyperthyroidism. CDR3 in DNA: TGTGCCAGCAGCGCCAACCCAGGGATACATGGCTACACCTTC. This translates into CASSANPGIHGYTF.